The text below deals with one T cell receptor beta chain. Original handling: For nucleated cells, counts were estimated from reference gene primer amplification. Clones were sequenced by immunoSEQ multiplex PCR, and TCRdb holds only the in-frame ones, with some missing. V, J and clone size derive from that table, while D and trimming were established from the DNA sequence. The repertoire includes roughly 180,000 clones, approximately 85% of them detected once, and roughly 7.7% sits in the top ten. The data derive from a study of blood T cell repertoires in COVID-19. For the study at large: Sites in the United States, Italy and Spain provided acute and convalescent COVID-19 samples. In each case, the material was cDNA or gDNA derived from T cells, B-cell-depleted T cells, or PBMCs.

Germline CDR1 LNHDA, CDR2 SQIVND (reference sequence). V was cut by 5 bases and J by 4 bases, with 14 bases left in between. This CDR3 contains 14 residues. The TCR comes from an older woman with acute or convalescent COVID-19. Sequenced: peripheral blood. V usage is TRBV19 and J usage is TRBJ1-2, with D tentatively TRBD1 (6 bases). Here the CDR3 reads CASSPPGQIYGYTF. DNA of the CDR3: TGTGCCAGTAGTCCACCAGGACAGATCTATGGCTACACCTTC.